This T cell receptor (beta chain) was identified during a study of T cells after yellow fever vaccination. Across the study: Fractions of limited cellularity were prepared by means of SMART-Seq v4 Ultra Low Input.

A word on this clonotype: Its matching antigen is unknown.

Study outcomes and limitations: Once the booster was given, most primary-vaccination clones reappeared, at about 96% for CD4 and around 90% for CD8. A faster peak, day 5 versus 15, was reached by the weaker secondary response.

A universal primer site and UMIs were added as TCR cDNA was made by 5'RACE template switching. Using its own MiXCR run on the 5' RACE reads, TCRdb lists one record per CDR3 protein. This sample has about 370,000 distinct CDR3 sequences, with under 14% found just once. Trimming at V came to 4 bases and at J to 0 bases, leaving 13 bases not matched to a gene. The germline gives CDR1 SGHAT, CDR2 FQDESV (reference sequence). This CDR3 has 18 residues. The material sequenced was PBMCs, taken on the day of the first yellow fever vaccination. V and J are TRBV11-1 and TRBJ2-3, with 7 nucleotides matching TRBD1. This receptor was identified in a man younger than 35 who received the YFV17D yellow fever vaccine. The CDR3 DNA sequence: TGTGCCAGCAGCTCGGCGACAGGGTGGGGGTATAGCACAGATACGCAGTATTTT. This encodes CASSSATGWGYSTDTQYF.